The following is a TCR beta chain sequence with its context. Its antigen is undetermined. The protocol was immunoSEQ multiplex PCR, while the TCRdb copy is restricted to in-frame clones and leaves out a portion. The profile shows under 150,000 clones, just over 90% of them singletons. The entry originates in a study of T cell responses to AZD1222 COVID-19 vaccine. General study findings and limits: Donors were chiefly white British, with a greater number of females, and clonal diversity was perhaps underestimated. Close to half of all spike-specific TCRs reportedly target regions of the variants that are unmutated.

The CDR3 extends over 15 amino acids. Germline V gene sequence: CDR1 LGHDT, CDR2 YNNKEL (reference sequence). The J segment lost 7 bases and the V segment lost 4 bases, leaving 5 bases of the junction unmatched. The receptor comes from an adult in good health. Sequenced material: peripheral blood, taken on day 0 of AZD1222 vaccination. The rearrangement links TRBV3-1 (or the pseudogene TRBV3-2) to TRBJ2-4; 12 bases match TRBD2. CDR3 protein: CASSLGLAGSNIQYF. CDR3 bases: TGTGCCAGCAGCCTCGGACTAGCGGGATCCAACATTCAGTACTTC.